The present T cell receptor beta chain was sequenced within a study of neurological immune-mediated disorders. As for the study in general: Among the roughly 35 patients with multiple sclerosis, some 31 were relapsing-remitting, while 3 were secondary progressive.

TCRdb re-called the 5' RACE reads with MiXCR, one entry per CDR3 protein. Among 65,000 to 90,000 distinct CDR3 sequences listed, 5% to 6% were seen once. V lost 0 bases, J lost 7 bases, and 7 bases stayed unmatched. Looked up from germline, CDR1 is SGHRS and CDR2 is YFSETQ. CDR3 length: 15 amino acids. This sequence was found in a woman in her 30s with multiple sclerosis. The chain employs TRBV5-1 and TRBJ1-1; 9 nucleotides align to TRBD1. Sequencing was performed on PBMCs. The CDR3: CASSLAMTGGGEAFF. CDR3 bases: TGCGCCAGCAGCTTGGCCATGACAGGGGGTGGTGAAGCTTTCTTT.